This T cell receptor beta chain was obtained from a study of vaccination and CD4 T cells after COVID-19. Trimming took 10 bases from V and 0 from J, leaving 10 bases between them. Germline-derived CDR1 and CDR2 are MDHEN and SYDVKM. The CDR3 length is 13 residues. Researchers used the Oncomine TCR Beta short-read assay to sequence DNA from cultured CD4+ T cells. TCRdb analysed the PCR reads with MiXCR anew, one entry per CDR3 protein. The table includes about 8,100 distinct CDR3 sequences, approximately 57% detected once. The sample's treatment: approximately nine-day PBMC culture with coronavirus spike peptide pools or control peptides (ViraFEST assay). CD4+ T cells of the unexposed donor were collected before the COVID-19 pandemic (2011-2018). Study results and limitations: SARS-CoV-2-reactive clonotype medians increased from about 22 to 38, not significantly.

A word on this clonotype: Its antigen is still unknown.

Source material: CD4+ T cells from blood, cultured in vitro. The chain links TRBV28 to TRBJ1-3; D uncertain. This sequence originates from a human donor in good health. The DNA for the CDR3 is TGTGCCACACTCCCGGGCTCTGGAAACACCATATATTTT. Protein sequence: CATLPGSGNTIYF.